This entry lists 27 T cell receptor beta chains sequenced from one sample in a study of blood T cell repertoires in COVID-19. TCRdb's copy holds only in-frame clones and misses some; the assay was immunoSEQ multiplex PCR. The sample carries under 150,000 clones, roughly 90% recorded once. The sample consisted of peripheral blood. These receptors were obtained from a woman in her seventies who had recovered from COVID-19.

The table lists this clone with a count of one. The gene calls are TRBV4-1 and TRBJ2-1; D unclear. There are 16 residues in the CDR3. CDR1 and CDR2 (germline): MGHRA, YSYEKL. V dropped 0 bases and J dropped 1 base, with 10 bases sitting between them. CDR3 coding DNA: TGCGCCAGCAGCCAAGATTGGCCAGGATCCTACAATGAGCAGTTCTTC. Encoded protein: CASSQDWPGSYNEQFF.

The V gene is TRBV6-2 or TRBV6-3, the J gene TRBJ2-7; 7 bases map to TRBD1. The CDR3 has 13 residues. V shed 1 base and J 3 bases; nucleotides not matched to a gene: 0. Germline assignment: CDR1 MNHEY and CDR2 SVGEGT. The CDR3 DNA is TGTGCCAGCAGTTACTGGGACAGCTACGAGCAGTACTTC. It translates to CASSYWDSYEQYF.

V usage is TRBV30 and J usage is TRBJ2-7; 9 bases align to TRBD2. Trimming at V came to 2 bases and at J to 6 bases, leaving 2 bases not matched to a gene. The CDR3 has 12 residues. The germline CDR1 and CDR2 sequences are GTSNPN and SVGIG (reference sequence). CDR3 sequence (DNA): TGTGCCTGGAGTCCGGGACTAGCCGAGCAGTACTTC. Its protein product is CAWSPGLAEQYF.

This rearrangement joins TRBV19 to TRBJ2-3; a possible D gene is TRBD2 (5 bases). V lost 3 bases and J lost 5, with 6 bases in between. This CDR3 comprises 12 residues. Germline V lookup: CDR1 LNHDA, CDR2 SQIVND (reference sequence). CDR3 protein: CASSMGRDTQYF. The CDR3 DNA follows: TGTGCCAGTAGTATGGGGAGAGATACGCAGTATTTT.

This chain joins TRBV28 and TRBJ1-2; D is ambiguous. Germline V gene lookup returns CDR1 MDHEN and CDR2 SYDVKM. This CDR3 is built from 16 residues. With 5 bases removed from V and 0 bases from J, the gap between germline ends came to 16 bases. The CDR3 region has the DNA TGTGCCAGCAGTCCCCGAACTGCTCTAGCTAACTATGGCTACACCTTC. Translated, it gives CASSPRTALANYGYTF.

This CDR3 reads CASSTREAQETQYF. CDR3 nucleotide sequence: TGTGCCAGCAGTACCAGGGAGGCCCAAGAGACCCAGTACTTC. This rearrangement joins TRBV27 to TRBJ2-5; maybe TRBD2 (6 bases). The CDR3 runs to 14 residues. Germline V CDR1 and CDR2: MNHEY, SMNVEV (reference sequence). Trimming pared 5 bases from V and 1 base from J, leaving 11 bases between.

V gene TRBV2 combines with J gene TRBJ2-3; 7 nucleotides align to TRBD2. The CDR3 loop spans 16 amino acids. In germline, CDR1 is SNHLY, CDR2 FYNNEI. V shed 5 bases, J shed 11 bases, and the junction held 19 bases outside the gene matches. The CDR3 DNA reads TGTGCCAGCAGTCTCTGGAGCGGGGCGACCACATTAGGGCAGTATTTT. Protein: CASSLWSGATTLGQYF.

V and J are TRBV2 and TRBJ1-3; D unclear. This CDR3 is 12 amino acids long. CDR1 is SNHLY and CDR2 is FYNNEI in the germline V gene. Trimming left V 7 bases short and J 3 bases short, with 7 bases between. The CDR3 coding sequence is TGTGCCAGCATGTCCCTTGGAAACACCATATATTTT. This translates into CASMSLGNTIYF.

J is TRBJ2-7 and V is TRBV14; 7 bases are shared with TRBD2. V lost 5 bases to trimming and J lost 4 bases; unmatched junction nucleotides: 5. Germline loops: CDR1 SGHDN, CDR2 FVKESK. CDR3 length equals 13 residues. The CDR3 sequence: CASSRREYYEQYF. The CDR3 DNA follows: TGTGCCAGCAGCAGGCGGGAGTATTACGAGCAGTACTTC.

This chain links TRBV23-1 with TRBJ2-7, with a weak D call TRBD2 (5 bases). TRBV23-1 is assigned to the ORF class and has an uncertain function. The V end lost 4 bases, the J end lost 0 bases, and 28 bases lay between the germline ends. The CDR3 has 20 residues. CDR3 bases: TGCGCCAGCAGTCTTTCGGGGAACGCGCGGGTCGGCGGGTCCTCCTACGAGCAGTACTTC. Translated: CASSLSGNARVGGSSYEQYF.

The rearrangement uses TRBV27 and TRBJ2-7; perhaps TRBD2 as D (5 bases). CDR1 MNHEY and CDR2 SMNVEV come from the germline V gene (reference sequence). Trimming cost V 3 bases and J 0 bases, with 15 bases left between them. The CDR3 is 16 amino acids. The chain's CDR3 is CASSFFPLASSYEQYF. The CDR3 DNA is TGTGCCAGCAGTTTCTTCCCGTTAGCGAGCTCCTACGAGCAGTACTTC.

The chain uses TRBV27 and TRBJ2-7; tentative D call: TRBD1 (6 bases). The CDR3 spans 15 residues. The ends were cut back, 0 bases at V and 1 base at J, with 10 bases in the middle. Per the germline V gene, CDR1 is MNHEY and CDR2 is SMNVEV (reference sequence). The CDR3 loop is CASSLSTGSSYEQYF. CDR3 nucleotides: TGTGCCAGCAGTTTATCCACAGGGTCGTCCTACGAGCAGTACTTC.

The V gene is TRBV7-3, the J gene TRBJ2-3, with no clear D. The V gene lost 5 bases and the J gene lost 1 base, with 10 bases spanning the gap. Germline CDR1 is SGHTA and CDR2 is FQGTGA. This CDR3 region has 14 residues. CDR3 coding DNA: TGTGCCAGCAGCACGATCCGGGGCACAGATACGCAGTATTTT. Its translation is CASSTIRGTDTQYF.

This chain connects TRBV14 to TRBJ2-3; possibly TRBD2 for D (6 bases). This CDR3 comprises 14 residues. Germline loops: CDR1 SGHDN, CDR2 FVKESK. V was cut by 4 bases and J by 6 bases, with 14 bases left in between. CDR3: CASSRISGGDTQYF. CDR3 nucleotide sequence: TGTGCCAGCAGCCGGATAAGCGGAGGGGATACGCAGTATTTT.

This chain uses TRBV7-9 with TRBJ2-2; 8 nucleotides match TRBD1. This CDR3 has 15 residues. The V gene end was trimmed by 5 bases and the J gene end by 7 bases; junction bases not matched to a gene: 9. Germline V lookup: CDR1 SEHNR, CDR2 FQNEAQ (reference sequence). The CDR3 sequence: CASSRQGSRSGELFF. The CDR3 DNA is TGTGCCAGCAGCCGACAGGGGTCTAGGAGCGGGGAGCTGTTTTTT.

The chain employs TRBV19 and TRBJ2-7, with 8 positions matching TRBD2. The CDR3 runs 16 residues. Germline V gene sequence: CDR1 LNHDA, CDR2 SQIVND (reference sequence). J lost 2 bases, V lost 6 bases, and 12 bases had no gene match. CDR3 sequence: CASSPSRGGRPYEQYF. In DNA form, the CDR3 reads TGTGCCAGTAGCCCGTCCAGGGGCGGGAGGCCCTACGAGCAGTACTTC.

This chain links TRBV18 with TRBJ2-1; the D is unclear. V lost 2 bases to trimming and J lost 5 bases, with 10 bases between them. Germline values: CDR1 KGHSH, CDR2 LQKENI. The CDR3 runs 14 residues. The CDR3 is CASSPFSFDNEQFF. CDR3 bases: TGTGCCAGCTCACCATTTTCCTTTGACAATGAGCAGTTCTTC.

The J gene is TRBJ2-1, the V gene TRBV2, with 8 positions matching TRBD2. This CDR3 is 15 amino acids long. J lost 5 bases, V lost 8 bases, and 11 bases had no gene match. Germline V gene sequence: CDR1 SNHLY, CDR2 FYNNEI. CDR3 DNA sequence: TGTGCCAGCGACACGGGGGGGCGCAAAAACAATGAGCAGTTCTTC. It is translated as CASDTGGRKNNEQFF.

CDR3 amino acids: CASSPRAPAGGNTIYF. CDR3 bases: TGTGCCAGCAGCCCCCGGGCTCCGGCGGGGGGAAACACCATATATTTT. The chain employs TRBV13 and TRBJ1-3; D not resolved. The germline V and J ends were trimmed by 5 bases and 4 bases, with 18 bases remaining between them. This CDR3 region has 16 residues. Germline values: CDR1 PRHDT, CDR2 FYEKMQ (reference sequence).

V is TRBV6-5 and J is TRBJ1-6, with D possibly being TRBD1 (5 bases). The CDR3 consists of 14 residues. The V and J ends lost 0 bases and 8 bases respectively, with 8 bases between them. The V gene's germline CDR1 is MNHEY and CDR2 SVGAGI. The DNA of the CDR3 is TGTGCCAGCAGTTACTCGGCAGGGCATTCACCCCTCCACTTT. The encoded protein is CASSYSAGHSPLHF.

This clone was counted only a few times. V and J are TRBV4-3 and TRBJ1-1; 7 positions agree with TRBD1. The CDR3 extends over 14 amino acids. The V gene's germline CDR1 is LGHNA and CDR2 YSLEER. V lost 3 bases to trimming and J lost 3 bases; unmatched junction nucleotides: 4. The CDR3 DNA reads TGCGCCAGCAGCCATGATACAGGGGACACTGAAGCTTTCTTT. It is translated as CASSHDTGDTEAFF.

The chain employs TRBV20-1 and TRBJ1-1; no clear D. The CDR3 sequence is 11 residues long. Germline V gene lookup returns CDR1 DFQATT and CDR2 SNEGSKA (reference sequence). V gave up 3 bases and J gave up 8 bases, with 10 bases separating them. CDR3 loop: CSASVTPEAFF. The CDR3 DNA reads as TGCAGTGCTAGTGTGACACCCGAAGCTTTCTTT.

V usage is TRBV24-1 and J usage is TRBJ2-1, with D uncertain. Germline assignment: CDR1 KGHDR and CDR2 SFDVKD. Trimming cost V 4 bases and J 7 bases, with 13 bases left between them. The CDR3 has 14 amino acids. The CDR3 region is CATSDPRPPNEQFF. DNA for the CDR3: TGTGCCACCAGTGACCCGCGGCCCCCGAATGAGCAGTTCTTC.

The CDR3 coding sequence is TGCGCCAGCAGCCTGGTGCCGGGACAGACCAACAATGAGCAGTTCTTC. Encoded protein: CASSLVPGQTNNEQFF. The rearrangement links TRBV5-1 to TRBJ2-1; 7 bases are a match to TRBD1. The trim removed 4 bases at V and 5 bases at J, leaving 12 bases unmatched. This CDR3 contains 16 residues. CDR1 is SGHRS and CDR2 is YFSETQ in the germline V gene.

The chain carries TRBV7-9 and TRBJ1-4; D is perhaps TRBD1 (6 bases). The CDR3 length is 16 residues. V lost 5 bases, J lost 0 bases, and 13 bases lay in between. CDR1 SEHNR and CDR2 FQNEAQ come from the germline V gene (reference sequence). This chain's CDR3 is CASSPPGQATNEKLFF. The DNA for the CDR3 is TGTGCCAGCAGCCCCCCGGGACAAGCAACTAATGAAAAACTGTTTTTT.

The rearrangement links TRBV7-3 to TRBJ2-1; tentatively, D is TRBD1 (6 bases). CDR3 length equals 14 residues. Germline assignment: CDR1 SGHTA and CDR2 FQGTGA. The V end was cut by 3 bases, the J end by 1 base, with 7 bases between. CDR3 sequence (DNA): TGTGCCAGCAGCTTCAGGGGATCCTACAATGAGCAGTTCTTC. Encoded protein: CASSFRGSYNEQFF.

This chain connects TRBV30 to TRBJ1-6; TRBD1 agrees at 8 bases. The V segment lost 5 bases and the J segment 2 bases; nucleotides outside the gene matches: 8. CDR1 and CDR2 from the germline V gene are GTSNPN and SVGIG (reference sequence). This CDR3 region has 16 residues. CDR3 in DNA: TGTGCCTGGCTCGACAGGGGAAGGACCTATAATTCACCCCTCCACTTT. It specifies CAWLDRGRTYNSPLHF.